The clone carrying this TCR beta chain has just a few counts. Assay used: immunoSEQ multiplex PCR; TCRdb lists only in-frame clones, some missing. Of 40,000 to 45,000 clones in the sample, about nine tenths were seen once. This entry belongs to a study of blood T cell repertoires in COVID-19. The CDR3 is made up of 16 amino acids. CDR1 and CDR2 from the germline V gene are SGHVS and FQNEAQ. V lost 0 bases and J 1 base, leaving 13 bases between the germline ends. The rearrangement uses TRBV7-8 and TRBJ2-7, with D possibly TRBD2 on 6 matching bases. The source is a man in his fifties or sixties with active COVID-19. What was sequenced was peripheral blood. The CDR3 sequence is CASSLAGSGSSYEQYF. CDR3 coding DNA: TGTGCCAGCAGCTTAGCGGGTAGCGGTTCATCCTACGAGCAGTACTTC.